Sequencing of this T cell receptor beta chain was carried out in a study of cytomegalovirus exposure and HLA in healthy donors. This CDR3 has 14 amino acids. Germline V gene sequence: CDR1 LNHDA, CDR2 SQIVND (reference sequence). Trimming stripped 9 bases from V and 2 bases from J, with 17 bases between. Primers: 60 Vbeta forward and 13 Jbeta reverse. Generated by immunoSEQ multiplex PCR, the TCRdb table keeps only in-frame clones and is missing some. The sample includes 150,000 or so clones, around 75% of them seen just once. Sequencing was done on a sample of PBMCs. V gene TRBV19 combines with J gene TRBJ2-7, with a tentative D call TRBD1 (7 bases). This TCR was sampled from a woman in her forties in good health and CMV-seropositive. DNA for the CDR3: TGTGCCAGCAGGGAGGACAGGTTTACCTACGAGCAGTACTTC. Encoded protein: CASREDRFTYEQYF. Full variable domain (missing parts from reference TRBV19 and TRBJ2-7): DGGITQSPKYLFRKEGQNVTLSCEQNLNHDAMYWYRQDPGQGLRLIYYSQIVNDFQKGDIAEGYSVSREKKESFPLTVTSAQKNPTAFYLCASREDRFTYEQYFGPGTRLTVT.